These 14 T cell receptor beta chains were sequenced from one sample in a study of blood T cell repertoires in COVID-19. Profiled with immunoSEQ multiplex PCR; TCRdb holds only in-frame clones, not every one. The sample holds 150,000 to 200,000 clones, 84% seen once. The sample consisted of peripheral blood. The receptors come from a woman between 65 and 79 years old with COVID-19, enrolled during active disease.

This clone is a singleton in its sample. CDR3 loop: CASSLLLTEAFF. The CDR3 coding sequence is TGTGCCAGCAGCCTACTATTAACAGAAGCTTTCTTT. This chain links TRBV5-6 with TRBJ1-1; D unclear. The CDR3 length is 12 residues. CDR1 and CDR2 (germline): SGHDT, YYEEEE. Between the trimmed V and J ends, which lost 4 bases and 8 bases, there was a span of 12 bases.

This clone showed up just once. The gene calls are TRBV3-1 (or the pseudogene TRBV3-2) and TRBJ2-2; TRBD1 agrees at 12 bases. The CDR3 length is 15 residues. The germline CDR1 and CDR2 sequences are LGHDT and YNNKEL (reference sequence). V shed 1 base and J 7 bases; nucleotides not matched to a gene: 1. As DNA, the CDR3 is TGTGCCAGCAGCCAAGGGGACAGGGGGCGCGGGGAGCTGTTTTTT. Encoded protein: CASSQGDRGRGELFF.

The CDR3 DNA reads as TGTGCCAGCTCCCGGACTAGCGGGACAAATTATAAAGAGACCCAGTACTTC. This encodes CASSRTSGTNYKETQYF. The rearrangement uses TRBV27 and TRBJ2-5; 12 bases align to TRBD2. Unmatched junction bases numbered 13, after V lost 8 bases and J lost 3 bases. The CDR3 has 17 residues. Germline lookup yields CDR1 MNHEY and CDR2 SMNVEV (reference sequence).

The V and J genes are TRBV4-2 and TRBJ1-2, with a tentative D call TRBD1 (6 bases). V lost 2 bases to trimming and J lost 7 bases, with 14 bases between them. Germline lookup yields CDR1 LGHNA and CDR2 YNFKEQ. The CDR3 contains 14 residues. The CDR3 here is CASSQPYREGGYTF. CDR3 DNA sequence: TGTGCCAGCAGCCAACCGTACAGGGAGGGTGGCTACACCTTC.

The chain couples TRBV27 to TRBJ2-1; 12 nucleotides line up with TRBD2. CDR3 size: 16 residues. Germline CDR1 is MNHEY and CDR2 is SMNVEV (reference sequence). Losses at the gene ends were 5 bases for V and 8 bases for J; bases not matched to a gene: 10. The CDR3 nucleotides are TGTGCCAGCAGTGCGACTAGCGGGAGCAGTGGGGATGAGCAGTTCTTC. It yields the protein CASSATSGSSGDEQFF.

The gene calls are TRBV19 and TRBJ1-2; TRBD1 agrees at 11 bases. The J segment lost 8 bases and the V segment lost 4 bases, leaving 6 bases of the junction unmatched. The CDR3 covers 14 residues. Germline CDR1 and CDR2: LNHDA and SQIVND (reference sequence). The DNA for the CDR3 is TGTGCCAGTAGTAAGATGGACAGGGGGCGCGGCTACACCTTC. It yields the protein CASSKMDRGRGYTF.

The rearrangement joins TRBV27 to TRBJ1-2; 11 bases match TRBD1. Per the germline V gene, CDR1 is MNHEY and CDR2 is SMNVEV (reference sequence). The V and J ends lost 6 bases and 5 bases, in that order; junction bases with no gene match: 8. The CDR3 is made up of 15 amino acids. CDR3 sequence (DNA): TGTGCCAGCAGAACCGGGACAGGGGGTCTTTATGGCTACACCTTC. This encodes CASRTGTGGLYGYTF.

There are a few counts of this clone. The rearrangement joins TRBV5-1 to TRBJ2-3; 8 nucleotides agree with TRBD1. Germline CDR1 reads SGHRS; CDR2 reads YFSETQ. Trimming took 2 bases from V and 5 from J; bases not matched to a gene: 4. The CDR3 has 14 amino acids. Here the CDR3 DNA reads TGCGCCAGCAGCTTAAACAGGGGGGAAGATACGCAGTATTTT. Amino acids: CASSLNRGEDTQYF.

The chain employs TRBV5-5 and TRBJ1-4, with TRBD1 matching 8 bases. With 4 bases clipped from V and 7 bases from J, the junction kept 12 bases outside the gene matches. CDR1 and CDR2 (germline): SGHKS, YYEKEE (reference sequence). This CDR3 has 16 residues. The CDR3 DNA sequence: TGTGCCAGCAGCGACCCAGGGGGCGCGGAGGGTGAAAAACTGTTTTTT. It specifies CASSDPGGAEGEKLFF.

The chain is built from TRBV29-1 and TRBJ2-3, with 8 bases aligning to TRBD1. The CDR3 loop spans 15 amino acids. The ends lost 4 bases at V and 2 bases at J; junction bases unmatched: 8. Per the germline V gene, CDR1 is SQVTM and CDR2 is ANQGSEA. Here the CDR3 reads CSVARGLSSTDTQYF. The CDR3 DNA reads TGCAGCGTTGCCAGGGGGCTCTCTTCCACAGATACGCAGTATTTT.

The chain employs TRBV28 and TRBJ1-1, with D hard to call. Germline loops: CDR1 MDHEN, CDR2 SYDVKM. The CDR3 has 12 amino acids. Trimming removed 5 bases at V and 9 bases at J, with 13 bases between. This chain's CDR3 is CASSDTKSQAFF. The CDR3 region has the DNA TGTGCCAGCAGTGACACCAAATCCCAAGCTTTCTTT. Based on the CDR3 plus reference TRBV28 and TRBJ1-1, the full variable domain is DVKVTQSSRYLVKRTGEKVFLECVQDMDHENMFWYRQDPGLGLRLIYFSYDVKMKEKGDIPEGYSVSREKKERFSLILESASTNQTSMYLCASSDTKSQAFFGQGTRLTVV.

This clone was found once. The chain links TRBV2 to TRBJ1-4, with TRBD1 matching over 7 bases. The trim removed 6 bases at V and 4 bases at J, leaving 5 bases unmatched. Germline CDR1 is SNHLY and CDR2 is FYNNEI. The CDR3 is 14 residues long. The CDR3 sequence: CASSNRGVNEKLFF. The CDR3 coding sequence is TGTGCCAGCAGCAACAGGGGCGTTAATGAAAAACTGTTTTTT.

This clone was picked up one time. The V call is TRBV2, the J call TRBJ1-5; no clear D. CDR1 SNHLY and CDR2 FYNNEI come from the germline V gene. V lost 7 bases to trimming and J lost 6 bases, with 10 bases between them. The CDR3 consists of 12 residues. The CDR3 here is CASMRAGQPQHF. The CDR3 nucleotides read TGTGCCAGCATGCGGGCTGGTCAGCCCCAGCATTTT.

The genes are TRBV10-1 and TRBJ2-3; 7 nucleotides line up with TRBD2. CDR1 and CDR2 (germline): WNHNN, SYGVQD (reference sequence). The CDR3 length is 15 residues. V was pared by 3 bases and J by 7 bases, with 10 bases of the junction left unmatched. The CDR3 nucleotides are TGCGCCAGCAGTGATCTTATCGGGGGGAGGAATACGCAGTATTTT. This encodes CASSDLIGGRNTQYF.